This T cell receptor (beta chain) was documented in a study of T-cell reconstitution after alpha-beta-depleted transplantation in children. Unique molecular identifiers were incorporated into the prepared TCRbeta library. TCRdb itself ran the PCR reads through MiXCR, one entry per CDR3 protein. Of under 350,000 distinct CDR3 sequences in the sample, nearly 10% were seen once. The germline V and J ends were trimmed by 0 bases and 7 bases, with 16 bases remaining between them. Germline V gene lookup returns CDR1 DFQATT and CDR2 SNEGSKA (reference sequence). The CDR3 runs to 15 residues. The sequence derives from a human donor who donated a stem cell graft to a child with SCID. The sequencing here drew on PBMCs from the stem cell graft donor, taken from the stem cell graft. J is TRBJ2-1 and V is TRBV20-1; maybe TRBD2 (7 bases). For the CDR3, the DNA is TGCAGTGCTAGAGATGTTTGGGGGGGGGCGAATGAGCAGTTCTTC. Protein: CSARDVWGGANEQFF.